These 29 T cell receptor beta chains were sequenced from one sample in a study of beta chain features in type 1 diabetes (dated 2018 in TCRdb). Library preparation employed the immunoSEQ multiplex PCR assay. All of the isolated RNA was reverse transcribed with the High Capacity cDNA Reverse Transcription Kit, so expressed TCRB transcripts were sequenced. The table comes from immuneACCESS by way of TCRdb, which keeps in-frame sequences with V and J called. Part of the clones is missing from these tables; in studies checked, under half for an unresolved V gene and the rest for unknown reasons. Counted in this sample were about 350,000 clones; about 20% of them appeared once. Of the sample, approximately 0.043% falls within the top ten clones. Sequenced: naive CD4+ T cells from blood. The cell subset or site label on this specimen signifies: true naive CD4+ T cells. The receptors come from a young woman in good health.

The chain links TRBV11-3 to TRBJ2-1; TRBD2 matches 9 bases. Germline V gene sequence: CDR1 SGHNT, CDR2 YENEEA. CDR3 length: 15 residues. Unmatched junction bases numbered 8, after V lost 3 bases and J lost 8 bases. The CDR3 region is CASSFREAGGHEQFF. The CDR3 region has the DNA TGTGCCAGCAGCTTCCGAGAAGCGGGAGGCCATGAGCAGTTCTTC.

Here the CDR3 DNA reads TGTGCCAGCAGCTTGGCGGGGTCCTCCCGCACAGATACGCAGTATTTT. The encoded protein is CASSLAGSSRTDTQYF. The V call is TRBV5-4, the J call TRBJ2-3; tentatively, D is TRBD2 (5 bases). This CDR3 comprises 16 residues. V was cut by 0 bases and J by 1 base, with 12 bases left in between. In germline, CDR1 is SGHNT, CDR2 YYREEE (reference sequence). Looking up the rest from reference TRBV5-4 and TRBJ2-3 gives the full variable domain: ETGVTQSPTHLIKTRGQQVTLRCSSQSGHNTVSWYQQALGQGPQFIFQYYREEENGRGNFPPRFSGLQFPNYSSELNVNALELDDSALYLCASSLAGSSRTDTQYFGPGTRLTVL.

This clone was counted a few times. J is TRBJ2-3 and V is TRBV29-1; 9 nucleotides align to TRBD1. J was trimmed by 3 bases and V by 4 bases; bases with no gene match: 5. The CDR3 is 14 amino acids. Germline CDR1 and CDR2: SQVTM and ANQGSEA. This CDR3 reads CSVGSGQGTDTQYF. The CDR3, as DNA: TGCAGCGTTGGGTCGGGACAGGGAACAGATACGCAGTATTTT.

This clone appeared a few times. CDR3 sequence: CASSPGTAHYGYTF. The CDR3 nucleotides read TGTGCCAGCTCACCAGGGACAGCTCACTATGGCTACACCTTC. The gene calls are TRBV18 and TRBJ1-2; 7 nucleotides match TRBD1. Germline CDR1 KGHSH, CDR2 LQKENI. The CDR3 loop spans 14 amino acids. J gave up 3 bases and V 2 bases, and 3 bases lay outside the gene matches.

This sequence joins TRBV11-3 and TRBJ2-2, with D possibly matching TRBD2 (6 bases). The CDR3 runs to 14 residues. Germline-derived CDR1 and CDR2 are SGHNT and YENEEA. Trimming removed 3 bases from V and 5 bases from J, with 10 bases in between. Here the CDR3 reads CASSFGGRTGELFF. Here the CDR3 DNA reads TGTGCCAGCAGCTTTGGTGGGAGGACCGGGGAGCTGTTTTTT.

This clone was observed a handful of times. The rearrangement links TRBV6-1 to TRBJ2-5, with TRBD2 as a possible D gene (5 bases). V was clipped by 4 bases and J by 3 bases, with 12 bases between them. Germline lookup yields CDR1 MNHNS and CDR2 SASEGT. CDR3 length: 14 amino acids. CDR3 protein: CASSAARGKETQYF. The CDR3 bases are TGTGCCAGCAGTGCCGCCCGGGGAAAAGAGACCCAGTACTTC.

This clone was counted only a few times. The chain combines TRBV7-9 with TRBJ2-1; D perhaps matches TRBD2 (5 bases). Deletions cut 5 bases from V and 5 bases from J, with 16 bases between. The CDR3 contains 15 residues. Germline CDR1 reads SEHNR; CDR2 reads FQNEAQ (reference sequence). The CDR3 DNA follows: TGTGCCAGCAGCCCTCGAGGGTGGGCCAACAATGAGCAGTTCTTC. Its protein product is CASSPRGWANNEQFF.

This clone was seen only once. The V and J genes are TRBV10-3 and TRBJ2-1; 9 bases map to TRBD2. Germline V CDR1 and CDR2: ENHRY, SYGVKD. The CDR3 has 15 amino acids. Germline trimming cut 6 bases from V and 6 bases from J; bases unmatched to any gene: 9. The CDR3 sequence is CAIRVAGESGNEQFF. DNA for the CDR3: TGTGCCATCAGGGTAGCGGGAGAAAGTGGCAATGAGCAGTTCTTC.

The chain links TRBV18 to TRBJ2-5; D uncertain. The V gene lost 0 bases and the J gene lost 1 base, with 6 bases spanning the gap. Germline V CDR1 and CDR2: KGHSH, LQKENI. This CDR3 has 14 amino acids. The CDR3 spells CASSPPSFQETQYF. CDR3 coding DNA: TGTGCCAGCTCACCACCTTCTTTCCAAGAGACCCAGTACTTC.

V and J are TRBV27 and TRBJ1-2, with D perhaps matching TRBD1 (5 bases). Germline CDR1 is MNHEY and CDR2 is SMNVEV (reference sequence). V gave up 2 bases and J gave up 3 bases, with 13 bases separating them. The CDR3 contains 15 residues. The CDR3 protein is CASSLQGQEHYGYTF. The CDR3 DNA sequence: TGTGCCAGCAGTTTACAGGGTCAGGAACACTATGGCTACACCTTC.

The CDR3: CASSLVSTLAGANKSYNEQFF. In nucleotides, the CDR3 is TGTGCCAGCAGCTTAGTATCCACCCTAGCGGGGGCCAATAAGTCCTACAATGAGCAGTTCTTC. The chain recombines TRBV13 with TRBJ2-1; TRBD2 agrees at 10 bases. Germline values: CDR1 PRHDT, CDR2 FYEKMQ (reference sequence). J was trimmed by 1 base and V by 1 base; bases with no gene match: 16. This CDR3 region has 21 residues.

This clone was counted a few times. In DNA form, the CDR3 reads TGTGCCAGCAGCACCGGACAGGGGTACGAGCAGTACTTC. The encoded protein is CASSTGQGYEQYF. The V call is TRBV5-4, the J call TRBJ2-7, with 9 bases that match TRBD1. Germline values: CDR1 SGHNT, CDR2 YYREEE (reference sequence). The CDR3 sequence is 13 residues long. Trimming took 4 bases from V and 4 from J; bases not matched to a gene: 3. Together with reference TRBV5-4 and TRBJ2-7, the CDR3 gives the full variable domain: ETGVTQSPTHLIKTRGQQVTLRCSSQSGHNTVSWYQQALGQGPQFIFQYYREEENGRGNFPPRFSGLQFPNYSSELNVNALELDDSALYLCASSTGQGYEQYFGPGTRLTVT.

This chain connects TRBV2 to TRBJ2-1; 9 nucleotides agree with TRBD2. This CDR3 is 14 amino acids long. J lost 4 bases, V lost 6 bases, and 4 bases had no gene match. Per germline, CDR1 SNHLY and CDR2 FYNNEI. CDR3: CASRAGGRYNEQFF. The CDR3 nucleotides are TGTGCCAGCAGGGCGGGGGGGCGATACAATGAGCAGTTCTTC.

This clone was counted between two and nine times. The gene calls are TRBV6-1 and TRBJ2-7; 10 nucleotides agree with TRBD1. Trimming took 5 bases from V and 10 from J; bases not matched to a gene: 8. CDR1 is MNHNS and CDR2 is SASEGT in the germline V gene. The CDR3 loop spans 13 amino acids. CDR3 in amino acids: CASSLGQGERQYF. The CDR3 nucleotides read TGTGCCAGCAGTCTCGGACAGGGGGAACGTCAGTACTTC.

V usage is TRBV5-1 and J usage is TRBJ2-1, with no clear D. The CDR3 spans 13 residues. V was clipped by 0 bases and J by 7 bases, with 8 bases between them. CDR1 and CDR2 (germline): SGHRS, YFSETQ. CDR3 region: CASSLGDRNEQFF. The CDR3, as DNA: TGCGCCAGCAGCTTGGGAGATCGGAATGAGCAGTTCTTC.

This clone was seen a single time. The V gene is TRBV4-1, the J gene TRBJ2-5; TRBD2 aligns across 7 bases. Trimming took 5 bases from V and 4 from J; bases not matched to a gene: 4. This CDR3 region has 13 residues. Per the germline V gene, CDR1 is MGHRA and CDR2 is YSYEKL. The CDR3: CASSYGEGETQYF. The DNA for the CDR3 is TGCGCCAGCAGCTATGGGGAGGGAGAGACCCAGTACTTC.

The rearrangement uses TRBV9 and TRBJ2-5; 10 nucleotides agree with TRBD2. The CDR3 runs to 15 residues. V was clipped by 2 bases and J by 5 bases; unmatched bases: 6. In germline, CDR1 is SGDLS, CDR2 YYNGEE. The CDR3 loop reads CASSVLAGVAETQYF. DNA of the CDR3: TGTGCCAGCAGCGTTCTAGCGGGAGTCGCGGAGACCCAGTACTTC.

The chain is built from TRBV7-9 and TRBJ2-6, with TRBD1 matching over 9 bases. V lost 5 bases to trimming and J lost 3 bases; unmatched junction nucleotides: 14. Germline CDR1 reads SEHNR; CDR2 reads FQNEAQ (reference sequence). This CDR3 is built from 19 residues. This chain's CDR3 is CASSRRPPGQGSGANVLTF. Here the CDR3 DNA reads TGTGCCAGCAGCCGCCGCCCCCCGGGACAGGGAAGTGGGGCCAACGTCCTGACTTTC.

The V and J genes are TRBV19 and TRBJ2-3, with D possibly TRBD1 on 6 matching bases. The CDR3 sequence is 14 residues long. The V gene's germline CDR1 is LNHDA and CDR2 SQIVND (reference sequence). V lost 9 bases, J lost 0 bases, and 13 bases lay in between. The CDR3 region has the DNA TGTGCCAGCTCTCACCAGGGGAGCACAGATACGCAGTATTTT. As protein: CASSHQGSTDTQYF.

The chain uses TRBV7-2 and TRBJ2-7; 10 bases align to TRBD1. The CDR3 totals 16 residues. Per the germline V gene, CDR1 is SGHTA and CDR2 is FQGNSA. The trim removed 2 bases at V and 2 bases at J, leaving 6 bases unmatched. This CDR3 reads CASSLRPDRGAYEQYF. The CDR3 DNA reads TGTGCCAGCAGCTTACGGCCGGACAGGGGGGCCTACGAGCAGTACTTC.

Points on this clone: An end of the junction differs from the germline gene, which may be a read error. The rearrangement links TRBV6-5 to TRBJ2-5; a weak D match, TRBD2 (6 bases). The CDR3 sequence is 8 residues long. Germline assignment: CDR1 MNHEY and CDR2 SVGAGI. The CDR3 spells CPGGTQYF. The CDR3 region has the DNA TGCCCCGGGGGGACCCAGTACTTC.

The genes are TRBV7-9 and TRBJ2-1, with D tentatively TRBD2 (5 bases). The V gene's germline CDR1 is SEHNR and CDR2 FQNEAQ (reference sequence). The V and J ends lost 5 bases and 0 bases respectively, with 11 bases between them. The CDR3 covers 15 residues. DNA of the CDR3: TGTGCCAGCAGCCGGACTCTCGGCTCCTACAATGAGCAGTTCTTC. Protein sequence: CASSRTLGSYNEQFF. The full variable domain, in which reference TRBV7-9 and TRBJ2-1 provide the parts outside the CDR3, is DTGVSQNPRHKITKRGQNVTFRCDPISEHNRLYWYRQTLGQGPEFLTYFQNEAQLEKSRLLSDRFSAERPKGSFSTLEIQRTEQGDSAMYLCASSRTLGSYNEQFFGPGTRLTVL.

The chain employs TRBV30 and TRBJ1-2, with 9 positions matching TRBD1. V lost 2 bases, J lost 5 bases, and 9 bases stayed unmatched. Germline assignment: CDR1 GTSNPN and CDR2 SVGIG (reference sequence). The CDR3 extends over 15 amino acids. CDR3 protein: CAWSTAGQGLYGYTF. DNA for the CDR3: TGTGCCTGGAGTACTGCGGGACAGGGTCTTTATGGCTACACCTTC.

The chain has TRBV30 and TRBJ2-2; 7 bases are a match to TRBD1. Germline CDR1 is GTSNPN and CDR2 is SVGIG (reference sequence). With V trimmed by 1 base and J by 5 bases, 4 bases remained unmatched. The CDR3 extends over 14 amino acids. The CDR3 loop reads CAWSAGRGTGELFF. CDR3 in DNA: TGTGCCTGGAGTGCCGGCAGGGGGACCGGGGAGCTGTTTTTT.

This chain links TRBV9 with TRBJ2-1; D perhaps matches TRBD1 (5 bases). Trimming took off 0 bases at V and 6 bases at J, with 7 bases between the two ends. The CDR3 is 13 amino acids. The germline V gene encodes CDR1 SGDLS and CDR2 YYNGEE. The CDR3 DNA reads as TGTGCCAGCAGCGTAGTAGGGGTCAATGAGCAGTTCTTC. It codes for CASSVVGVNEQFF.

This chain uses TRBV29-1 with TRBJ2-1, with TRBD1 matching over 10 bases. The CDR3 has 14 residues. V was pared by 4 bases and J by 6 bases, with 6 bases of the junction left unmatched. Germline-derived CDR1 and CDR2 are SQVTM and ANQGSEA. The CDR3 region has the DNA TGCAGCGTTGGTCGGGACAGGGGTGGCAATGAGCAGTTCTTC. Translated, it gives CSVGRDRGGNEQFF.

The chain carries TRBV29-1 and TRBJ2-3, with TRBD2 matching over 9 bases. The CDR3 length is 14 residues. From germline, CDR1 is SQVTM and CDR2 ANQGSEA. Trimming took 2 bases from V and 3 from J; bases not matched to a gene: 3. This chain's CDR3 is CSVETAGGTDTQYF. The CDR3 region has the DNA TGCAGCGTTGAAACGGCGGGAGGGACAGATACGCAGTATTTT.

The sample holds one count of this clone. The chain has TRBV10-3 and TRBJ1-2, with D perhaps matching TRBD1 (6 bases). Germline-derived CDR1 and CDR2 are ENHRY and SYGVKD. The CDR3 spans 11 residues. Trimming shortened V by 6 bases and J by 6 bases, and 8 bases separated the two germline ends. The chain's CDR3 is CAIRRQDGYTF. The CDR3 DNA is TGTGCCATCAGACGACAGGATGGCTACACCTTC.

The chain has TRBV9 and TRBJ2-2; D remains unclear. Germline CDR1 and CDR2: SGDLS and YYNGEE. Deletions cut 0 bases from V and 5 bases from J, with 11 bases between. The CDR3 is made up of 15 amino acids. CDR3 region: CASSVDPGGTGELFF. In DNA form, the CDR3 reads TGTGCCAGCAGCGTAGACCCGGGTGGGACCGGGGAGCTGTTTTTT.